This TCR beta chain was sequenced during a study of blood T cells in healthy people across ages. Points from the study as a whole: Donors of long life had a larger count of naive CD4+ cells and greater diversity than aged donors. In older individuals, TCR beta diversity per million T cells was lower, falling roughly linearly with age.

Donors were healthy Caucasian individuals from Russia aged about 6 to 90. Donors gave approximately 9.9 milliliters of peripheral blood apiece. To note about this clonotype: What it recognizes is unknown.

The second PCR ran about 6 to 12 cycles with a sample-barcoded 5' primer and J-beta primers. TCRdb independently ran MiXCR on the 5' RACE reads; one entry per CDR3 protein. The table shows more than 1,400,000 distinct CDR3 sequences, with approximately 42% occurring only once. The germline V gene has CDR1 LGHDT and CDR2 YNNKEL (reference sequence). The CDR3 has 15 residues. V lost 1 base, J lost 1 base, and 10 bases lay in between. The clonotype originates from a woman younger than 35 in good health. V gene TRBV3-1 combines with J gene TRBJ1-2, with D possibly matching TRBD1 (6 bases). The material sequenced was blood. CDR3 nucleotides: TGTGCCAGCAGCCAAGGTCAGGGGATTAACTATGGCTACACCTTC. It codes for CASSQGQGINYGYTF.